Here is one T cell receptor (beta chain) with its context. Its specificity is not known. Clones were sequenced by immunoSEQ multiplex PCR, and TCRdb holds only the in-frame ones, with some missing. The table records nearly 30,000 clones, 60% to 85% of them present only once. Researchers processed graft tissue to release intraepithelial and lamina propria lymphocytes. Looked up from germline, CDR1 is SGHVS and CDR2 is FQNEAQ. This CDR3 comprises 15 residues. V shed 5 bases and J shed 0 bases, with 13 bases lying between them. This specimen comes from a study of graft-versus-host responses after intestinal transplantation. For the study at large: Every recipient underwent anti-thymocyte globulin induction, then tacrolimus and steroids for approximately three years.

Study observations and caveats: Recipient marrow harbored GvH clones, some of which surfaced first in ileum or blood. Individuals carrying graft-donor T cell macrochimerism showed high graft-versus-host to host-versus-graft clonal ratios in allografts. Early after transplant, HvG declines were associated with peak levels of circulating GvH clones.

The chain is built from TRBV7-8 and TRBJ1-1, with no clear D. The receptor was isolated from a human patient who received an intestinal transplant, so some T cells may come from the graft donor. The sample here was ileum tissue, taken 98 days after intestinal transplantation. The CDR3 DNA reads TGTGCCAGCAGCCCCCGTATTGGAGTGAACACTGAAGCTTTCTTT. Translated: CASSPRIGVNTEAFF. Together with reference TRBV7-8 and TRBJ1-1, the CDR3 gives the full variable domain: GAGVSQSPRYKVAKRGQDVALRCDPISGHVSLFWYQQALGQGPEFLTYFQNEAQLDKSGLPSDRFFAERPEGSVSTLKIQRTQQEDSAVYLCASSPRIGVNTEAFFGQGTRLTVV.